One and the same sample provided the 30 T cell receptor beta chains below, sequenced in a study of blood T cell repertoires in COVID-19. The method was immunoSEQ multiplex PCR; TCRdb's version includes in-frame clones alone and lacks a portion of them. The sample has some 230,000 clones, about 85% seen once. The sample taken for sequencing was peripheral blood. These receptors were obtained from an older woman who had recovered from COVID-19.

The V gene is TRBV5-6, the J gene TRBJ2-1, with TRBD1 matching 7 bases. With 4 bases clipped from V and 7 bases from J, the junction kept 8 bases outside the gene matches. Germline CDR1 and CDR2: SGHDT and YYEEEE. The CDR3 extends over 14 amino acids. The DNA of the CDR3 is TGTGCCAGCAGCCCCTGGACAGGCGAGAATGAGCAGTTCTTC. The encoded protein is CASSPWTGENEQFF.

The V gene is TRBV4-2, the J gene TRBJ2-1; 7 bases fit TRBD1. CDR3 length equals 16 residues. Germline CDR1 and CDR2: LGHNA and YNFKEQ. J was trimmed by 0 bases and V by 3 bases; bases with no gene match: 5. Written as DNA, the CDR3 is TGTGCCAGCAGCCATAGGACAGGTAGCTCCTACAATGAGCAGTTCTTC. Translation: CASSHRTGSSYNEQFF.

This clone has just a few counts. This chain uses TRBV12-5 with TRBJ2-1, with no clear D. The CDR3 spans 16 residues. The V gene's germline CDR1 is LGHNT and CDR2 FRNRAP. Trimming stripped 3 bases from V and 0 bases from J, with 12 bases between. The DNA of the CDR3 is TGTGCTAGTGGTTTCTTAGCACTTTCCTCCTACAATGAGCAGTTCTTC. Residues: CASGFLALSSYNEQFF.

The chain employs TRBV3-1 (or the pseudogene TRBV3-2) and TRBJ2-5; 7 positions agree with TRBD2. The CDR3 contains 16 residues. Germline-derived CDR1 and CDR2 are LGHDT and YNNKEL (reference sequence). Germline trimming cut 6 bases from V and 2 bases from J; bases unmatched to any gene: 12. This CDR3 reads CASRLYEGRAQETQYF. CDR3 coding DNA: TGTGCCAGCAGACTCTACGAGGGGAGGGCTCAAGAGACCCAGTACTTC.

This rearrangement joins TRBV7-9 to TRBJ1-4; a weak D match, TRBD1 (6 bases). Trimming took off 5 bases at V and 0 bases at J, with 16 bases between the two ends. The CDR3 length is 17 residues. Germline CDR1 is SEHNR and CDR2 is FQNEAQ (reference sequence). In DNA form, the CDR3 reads TGTGCCAGCAGCCCCCCGGACAGATATACAACTAATGAAAAACTGTTTTTT. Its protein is CASSPPDRYTTNEKLFF.

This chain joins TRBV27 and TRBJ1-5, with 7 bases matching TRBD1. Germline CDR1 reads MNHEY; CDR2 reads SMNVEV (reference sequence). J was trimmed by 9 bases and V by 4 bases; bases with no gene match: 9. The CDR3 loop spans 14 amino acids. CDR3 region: CASSSRQGQRPQHF. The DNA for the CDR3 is TGTGCCAGCAGTTCCAGACAGGGTCAAAGGCCCCAGCATTTT.

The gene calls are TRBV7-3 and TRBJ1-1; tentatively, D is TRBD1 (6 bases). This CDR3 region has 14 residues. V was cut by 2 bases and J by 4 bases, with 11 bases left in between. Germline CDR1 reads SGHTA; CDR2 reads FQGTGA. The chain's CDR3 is CASSLQGWGTEAFF. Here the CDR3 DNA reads TGTGCCAGCAGCTTACAGGGGTGGGGCACTGAAGCTTTCTTT.

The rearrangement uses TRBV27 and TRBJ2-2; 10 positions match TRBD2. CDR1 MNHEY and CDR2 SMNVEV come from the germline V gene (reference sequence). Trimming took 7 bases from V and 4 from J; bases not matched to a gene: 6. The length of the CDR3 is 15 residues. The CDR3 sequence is CASNLAGGFTGELFF. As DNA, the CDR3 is TGTGCCAGCAACTTAGCGGGGGGATTCACCGGGGAGCTGTTTTTT.

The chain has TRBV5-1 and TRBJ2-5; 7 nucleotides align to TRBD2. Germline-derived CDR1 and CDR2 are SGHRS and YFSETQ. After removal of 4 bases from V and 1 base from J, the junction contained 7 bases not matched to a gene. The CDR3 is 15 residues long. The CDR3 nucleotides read TGCGCCAGCAGCGGGGAGGGCTATTCCCAAGAGACCCAGTACTTC. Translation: CASSGEGYSQETQYF.

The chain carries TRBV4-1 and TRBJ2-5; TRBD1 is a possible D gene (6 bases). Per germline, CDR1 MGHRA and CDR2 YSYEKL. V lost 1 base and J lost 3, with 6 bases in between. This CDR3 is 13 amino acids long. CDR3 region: CASSQAGEETQYF. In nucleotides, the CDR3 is TGCGCCAGCAGCCAAGCAGGGGAAGAGACCCAGTACTTC.

CDR3 loop: CASSRTSGEYNEQFF. CDR3 DNA: TGTGCCAGTAGTCGGACTAGCGGGGAGTACAATGAGCAGTTCTTC. This rearrangement joins TRBV19 to TRBJ2-1; 12 bases map to TRBD2. Trimming at V came to 5 bases and at J to 4 bases, leaving 3 bases not matched to a gene. The length of the CDR3 is 15 residues. Germline V lookup: CDR1 LNHDA, CDR2 SQIVND (reference sequence). Combining the CDR3 with reference TRBV19 and TRBJ2-1 gives the whole variable domain DGGITQSPKYLFRKEGQNVTLSCEQNLNHDAMYWYRQDPGQGLRLIYYSQIVNDFQKGDIAEGYSVSREKKESFPLTVTSAQKNPTAFYLCASSRTSGEYNEQFFGPGTRLTVL.

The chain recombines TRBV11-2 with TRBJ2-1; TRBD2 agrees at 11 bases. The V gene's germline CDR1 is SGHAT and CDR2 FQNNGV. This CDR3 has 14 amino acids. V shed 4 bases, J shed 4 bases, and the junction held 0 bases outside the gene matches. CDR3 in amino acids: CASSWTSGYNEQFF. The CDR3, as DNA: TGTGCCAGCAGCTGGACTAGCGGGTACAATGAGCAGTTCTTC. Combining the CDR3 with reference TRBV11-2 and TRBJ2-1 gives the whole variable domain EAGVAQSPRYKIIEKRQSVAFWCNPISGHATLYWYQQILGQGPKLLIQFQNNGVVDDSQLPKDRFSAERLKGVDSTLKIQPAKLEDSAVYLCASSWTSGYNEQFFGPGTRLTVL.

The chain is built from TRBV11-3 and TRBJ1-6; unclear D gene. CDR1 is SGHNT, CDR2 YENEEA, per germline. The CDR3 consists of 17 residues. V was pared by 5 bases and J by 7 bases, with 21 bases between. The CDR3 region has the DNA TGTGCCAGCAGCCCAAAGGAGTATTCAATGTGGAATTCACCCCTCCACTTT. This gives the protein CASSPKEYSMWNSPLHF.

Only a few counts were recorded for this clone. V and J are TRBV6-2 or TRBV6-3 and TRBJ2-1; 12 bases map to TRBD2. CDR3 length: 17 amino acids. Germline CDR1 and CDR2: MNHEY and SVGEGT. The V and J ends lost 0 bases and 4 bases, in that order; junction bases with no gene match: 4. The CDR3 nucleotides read TGTGCCAGCAGTTACTCTTCCCTAGCGGGGGGGTACAATGAGCAGTTCTTC. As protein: CASSYSSLAGGYNEQFF.

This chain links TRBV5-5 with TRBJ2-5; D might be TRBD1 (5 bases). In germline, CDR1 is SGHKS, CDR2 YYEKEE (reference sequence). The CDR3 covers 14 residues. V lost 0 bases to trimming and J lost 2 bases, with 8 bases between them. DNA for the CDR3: TGTGCCAGCAGCTTGGCAGGGAATCAAGAGACCCAGTACTTC. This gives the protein CASSLAGNQETQYF.

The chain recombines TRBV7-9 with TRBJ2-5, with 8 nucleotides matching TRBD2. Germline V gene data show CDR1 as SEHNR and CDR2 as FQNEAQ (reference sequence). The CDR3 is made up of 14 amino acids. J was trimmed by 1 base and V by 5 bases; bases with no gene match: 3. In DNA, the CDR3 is TGTGCCAGCAGCCGTGGGACTAGCCAAGAGACCCAGTACTTC. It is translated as CASSRGTSQETQYF.

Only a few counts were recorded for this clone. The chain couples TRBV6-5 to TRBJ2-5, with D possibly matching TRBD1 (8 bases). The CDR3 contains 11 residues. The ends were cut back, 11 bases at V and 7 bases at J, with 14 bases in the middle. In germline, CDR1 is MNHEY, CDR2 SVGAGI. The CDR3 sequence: CASHRGGTQYF. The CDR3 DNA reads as TGTGCCTCTCACAGGGGGGGGACCCAGTACTTC.

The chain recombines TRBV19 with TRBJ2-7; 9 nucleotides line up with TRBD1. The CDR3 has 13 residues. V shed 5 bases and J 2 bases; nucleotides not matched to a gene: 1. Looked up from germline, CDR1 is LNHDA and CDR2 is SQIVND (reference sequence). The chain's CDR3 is CASSRQGAYEQYF. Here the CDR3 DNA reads TGTGCCAGTAGTCGACAGGGGGCCTACGAGCAGTACTTC.

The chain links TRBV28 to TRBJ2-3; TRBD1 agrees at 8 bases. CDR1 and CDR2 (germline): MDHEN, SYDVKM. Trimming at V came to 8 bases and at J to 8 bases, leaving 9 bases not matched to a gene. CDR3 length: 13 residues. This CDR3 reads CASQRQGPGTQYF. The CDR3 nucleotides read TGTGCCAGCCAAAGACAGGGGCCAGGTACGCAGTATTTT.

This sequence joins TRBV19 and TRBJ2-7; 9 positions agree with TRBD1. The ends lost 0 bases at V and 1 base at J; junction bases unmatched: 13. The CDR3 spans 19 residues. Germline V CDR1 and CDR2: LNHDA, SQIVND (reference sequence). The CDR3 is CASSIDLGQGTLYSYEQYF. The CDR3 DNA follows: TGTGCCAGTAGTATAGATCTTGGACAGGGGACCCTTTATTCCTACGAGCAGTACTTC.

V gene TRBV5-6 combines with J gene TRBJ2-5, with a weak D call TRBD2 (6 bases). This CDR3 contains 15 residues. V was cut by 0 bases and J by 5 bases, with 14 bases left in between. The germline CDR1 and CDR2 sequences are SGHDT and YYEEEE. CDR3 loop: CASSLGGAGWETQYF. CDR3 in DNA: TGTGCCAGCAGCTTGGGGGGCGCGGGGTGGGAGACCCAGTACTTC.

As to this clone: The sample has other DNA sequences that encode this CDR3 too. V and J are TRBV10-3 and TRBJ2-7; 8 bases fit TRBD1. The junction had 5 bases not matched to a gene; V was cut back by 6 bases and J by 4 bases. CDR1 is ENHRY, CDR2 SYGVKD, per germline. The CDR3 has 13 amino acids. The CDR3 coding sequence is TGTGCCATCAGCGGGACAGGAGGATACGAGCAGTACTTC. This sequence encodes CAISGTGGYEQYF.

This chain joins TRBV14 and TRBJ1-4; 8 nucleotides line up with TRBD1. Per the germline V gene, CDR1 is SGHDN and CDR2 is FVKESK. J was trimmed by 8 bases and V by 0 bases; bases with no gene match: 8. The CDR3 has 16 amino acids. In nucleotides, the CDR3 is TGTGCCAGCAGCCAAGATGGACCAGGGGGCGCGGAAAAACTGTTTTTT. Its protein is CASSQDGPGGAEKLFF.

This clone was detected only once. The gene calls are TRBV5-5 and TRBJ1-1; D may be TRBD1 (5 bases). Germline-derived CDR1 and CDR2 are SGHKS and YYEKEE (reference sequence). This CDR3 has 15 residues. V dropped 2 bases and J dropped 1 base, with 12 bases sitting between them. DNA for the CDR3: TGTGCCAGCAGCTTTCGACAGACCAGGAACACTGAAGCTTTCTTT. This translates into CASSFRQTRNTEAFF.

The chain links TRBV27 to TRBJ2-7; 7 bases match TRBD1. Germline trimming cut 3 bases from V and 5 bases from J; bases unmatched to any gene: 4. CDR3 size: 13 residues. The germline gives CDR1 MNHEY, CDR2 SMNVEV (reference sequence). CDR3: CASSLGRGNEQYF. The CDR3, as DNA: TGTGCCAGCAGTTTGGGCAGGGGGAACGAGCAGTACTTC.

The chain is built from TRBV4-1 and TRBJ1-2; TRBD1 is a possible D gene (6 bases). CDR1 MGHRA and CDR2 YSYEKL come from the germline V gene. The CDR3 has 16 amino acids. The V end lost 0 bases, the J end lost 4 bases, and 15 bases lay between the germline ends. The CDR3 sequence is CASSQDPGTSTYGYTF. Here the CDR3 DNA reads TGCGCCAGCAGCCAAGATCCCGGGACATCCACCTATGGCTACACCTTC.

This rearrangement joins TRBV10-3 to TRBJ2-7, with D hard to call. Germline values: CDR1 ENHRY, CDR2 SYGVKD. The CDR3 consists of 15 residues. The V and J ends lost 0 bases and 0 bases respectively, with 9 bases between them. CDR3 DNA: TGTGCCATCAGTGAGTCGAGTCGGAGCTCCTACGAGCAGTACTTC. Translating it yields CAISESSRSSYEQYF.

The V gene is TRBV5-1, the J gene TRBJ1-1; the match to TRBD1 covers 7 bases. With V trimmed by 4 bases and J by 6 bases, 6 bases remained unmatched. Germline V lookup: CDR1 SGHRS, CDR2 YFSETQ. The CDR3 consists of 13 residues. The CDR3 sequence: CASSAQDRPEAFF. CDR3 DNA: TGCGCCAGCAGCGCACAGGACAGGCCTGAAGCTTTCTTT.

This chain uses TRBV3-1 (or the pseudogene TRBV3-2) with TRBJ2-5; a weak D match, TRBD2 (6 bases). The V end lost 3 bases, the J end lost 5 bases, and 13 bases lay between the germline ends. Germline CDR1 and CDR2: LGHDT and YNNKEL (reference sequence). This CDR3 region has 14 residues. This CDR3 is CASSHLLAWETQYF. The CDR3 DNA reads TGTGCCAGCAGCCACCTACTAGCCTGGGAGACCCAGTACTTC.

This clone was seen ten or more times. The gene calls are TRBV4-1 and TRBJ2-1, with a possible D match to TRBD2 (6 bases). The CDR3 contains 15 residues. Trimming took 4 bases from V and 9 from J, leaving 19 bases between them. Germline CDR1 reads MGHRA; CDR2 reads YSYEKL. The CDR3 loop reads CASSLRDSSRSEQFF. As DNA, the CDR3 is TGCGCCAGCAGCCTCCGGGACTCAAGCCGGAGTGAGCAGTTCTTC.